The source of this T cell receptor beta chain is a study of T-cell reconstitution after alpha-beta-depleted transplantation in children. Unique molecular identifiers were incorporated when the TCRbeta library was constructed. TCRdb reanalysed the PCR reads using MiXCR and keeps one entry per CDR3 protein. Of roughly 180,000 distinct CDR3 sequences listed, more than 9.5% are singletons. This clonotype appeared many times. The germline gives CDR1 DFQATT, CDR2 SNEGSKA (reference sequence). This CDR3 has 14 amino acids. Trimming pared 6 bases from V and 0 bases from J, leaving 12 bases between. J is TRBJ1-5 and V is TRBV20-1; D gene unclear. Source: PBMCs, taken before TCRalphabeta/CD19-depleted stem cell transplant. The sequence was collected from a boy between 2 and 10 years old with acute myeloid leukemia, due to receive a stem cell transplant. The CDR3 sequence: CSAVLFSSNQPQHF. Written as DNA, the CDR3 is TGCAGTGCAGTCCTTTTCTCTAGCAATCAGCCCCAGCATTTT.